The sequence of this T cell receptor (beta chain) was determined in a study of cytomegalovirus exposure and HLA in healthy donors (dated by TCRdb to about 2017). Some background on the complete study: The 650 to 750 repertoires of the first cohort and the 95 to 150 validation repertoires were produced on the same platform, according to a later analysis. In addition to the first cohort of 650 to 800 subjects, a separate validation cohort of approximately 110 different subjects was used. The aim of the study was to test whether cataloging public T cell receptors could identify signatures of past pathogen exposure. High-throughput TCR immunosequencing, statistical association of individual TCRs with disease status, and machine learning were combined to predict cytomegalovirus infection status.

The full study reports these points: Cytomegalovirus status was reported to be diagnosed by the classifier with high specificity and sensitivity in both the original and validation cohorts. All 120 repertoires were used to score co-occurrence in the validation cohort in a later analysis, because that analysis had no HLA typing for the cohort. Across donors, most TCR sequences were observed very rarely, whereas some public TCRs were present in many individuals. The authors suggested that the approach could potentially be generalized to other disease states and immunological phenotypes. The study gave a list of more than 150 TCR beta chains associated with cytomegalovirus. In vitro tests confirmed that a few of the cytomegalovirus-associated TCR beta chains recognize cytomegalovirus antigens. In a later analysis, TCRs clustered in the first cohort were found to also tend to co-occur in the approximately 120 validation repertoires, with approximately 95% of cluster scores above 0.

The protocol used for the library was the immunoSEQ multiplex PCR assay. The published analysis was carried out like this. A statistical classification framework was built to diagnose cytomegalovirus status from the catalog of TCR beta chain sequences. The clones in this table, taken by TCRdb from immuneACCESS, are in-frame only. Not every clone is retained; where verified, under half of the shortfall comes from an unresolved V gene, and the cause of the rest is unknown. The DNA gave D and trimming, while V, J and clone size come from that table. A total of 120,000 to 150,000 clones appear in this sample, about 86% of them only once. 7% to 9% of the sample goes to the ten largest clones. This clone was recorded a few times. There is no known antigen for this receptor. The sample holds no much larger clone one base away, and base qualities are not on file. As encoded in the germline V gene, CDR1 is MGHRA while CDR2 is YSYEKL. The CDR3 numbers 16 residues from cysteine through phenylalanine. Of the read, only the CDR3 DNA is kept; its 48 bases are in frame from base 1. Trimming costs V 0 bases and J 4 bases, and their ends lie 16 bases apart.

The donors belonged to the validation cohort of around 110 subjects, which was separate from the approximately 700-subject first cohort. The sample taken for sequencing was PBMCs. This chain is built from TRBV4-1 and TRBJ2-7, with a weak D call of TRBD1 (5 bases match). This clonotype was sampled from a woman younger than 35 in good health and CMV-seropositive. The CDR3 loop reads CASSQDIGQGRYEQYF. DNA sequence: TGCGCCAGCAGCCAAGATATAGGGCAGGGCAGATACGAGCAGTACTTC.